This T cell receptor beta chain came from a study of T-cell memory formation after mild COVID-19. Study observations and caveats: Pre-infection memory harbored some responding clones, suggesting cross-reactive memory joined. Day 15 to 85 contracting clones showed balanced CD4/CD8; later expanders leaned CD4+.

TCRalpha and TCRbeta libraries used 5'RACE with constant-segment primers and UMIs. One entry per CDR3 protein, called by TCRdb with MiXCR from the 5' RACE reads. The sample yields a few hundred thousand distinct CDR3 sequences, about 23% seen once. This clonotype has a handful of counts. Its antigen is unidentified. This TCR derives from an adult woman who had mild COVID-19 (a few samples of this study predate the infection). Cell type and time point are not known. Material: PBMCs or a T cell subset sorted from them (not recorded which).

The DNA for the CDR3 is TGTGCCAGCAGCCCCAATTTAGGACTAGCGAACACCGGGGAGCTGTTTTTT. This encodes CASSPNLGLANTGELFF. This chain joins TRBV27 and TRBJ2-2; 7 nucleotides align to TRBD2. Germline V lookup: CDR1 MNHEY, CDR2 SMNVEV (reference sequence). This CDR3 contains 17 residues. The ends lost 6 bases at V and 0 bases at J; junction bases unmatched: 10.